Shown below are 15 T cell receptor beta chains from a single sample sequenced in a study of T cells in Graves' hyperthyroidism and ophthalmopathy. From RNA transcripts, TCR beta CDR3 regions were amplified. An initial round of RT-PCR targeting the TCR CDR3 relied on the HTBI primer set. TCRdb re-analysed the multiplex PCR reads in MiXCR, keeping a single row per CDR3 protein. The sample shows 300,000 to 450,000 distinct CDR3 sequences, 20% to 30% of them seen only once. The sample was blood. Receptors were obtained from a man aged 50 to 60 with Graves' hyperthyroidism.

This sequence joins TRBV20-1 and TRBJ1-1; D not resolved. The CDR3 loop spans 12 amino acids. Germline assignment: CDR1 DFQATT and CDR2 SNEGSKA (reference sequence). Trimming cost V 2 bases and J 11 bases, with 15 bases left between them. The CDR3 here is CSARIPGRSAFF. The CDR3, as DNA: TGCAGTGCTAGAATCCCAGGCAGATCGGCTTTCTTT.

In nucleotides, the CDR3 is TGTGCCAGCCGGAGAGGGGGGCTCACAGATACGCAGTATTTT. It is translated as CASRRGGLTDTQYF. The gene calls are TRBV7-8 and TRBJ2-3, with D perhaps TRBD1 or TRBD2 (6 bases each). V dropped 8 bases and J dropped 2 bases, with 14 bases sitting between them. Germline lookup yields CDR1 SGHVS and CDR2 FQNEAQ. This CDR3 spans 14 amino acids.

This clonotype was picked up many times. The V and J genes are TRBV3-1 and TRBJ2-1; 10 bases fit TRBD2. Per germline, CDR1 LGHDT and CDR2 YNNKEL (reference sequence). The CDR3 consists of 17 residues. The V gene end was trimmed by 4 bases and the J gene end by 3 bases; junction bases not matched to a gene: 9. CDR3 loop: CASSRDWTSGLYNEQFF. The CDR3 coding sequence is TGTGCCAGCAGCCGCGACTGGACTAGCGGTCTCTACAATGAGCAGTTCTTC.

This clonotype was counted between two and nine times. The genes are TRBV9 and TRBJ1-3; D call uncertain. The germline V and J ends were trimmed by 4 bases and 3 bases, with 14 bases remaining between them. Germline CDR1 reads SGDLS; CDR2 reads YYNGEE. This CDR3 comprises 15 residues. This chain's CDR3 is CASSTPAEFGNTIYF. In DNA form, the CDR3 reads TGTGCCAGCAGCACCCCTGCGGAGTTTGGAAACACCATATATTTT.

V and J are TRBV6-1 and TRBJ1-5; 9 positions agree with TRBD1. J was trimmed by 1 base and V by 8 bases; bases with no gene match: 0. CDR1 and CDR2 (germline): MNHNS, SASEGT. This CDR3 region has 13 residues. The CDR3 loop is CASGTGSNQPQHF. DNA for the CDR3: TGTGCCAGCGGGACAGGGAGCAATCAGCCCCAGCATTTT.

Concerning this clonotype itself: This sequence may be a read error, since a much larger clone differs from it by one base. No conserved phenylalanine or tryptophan ends this CDR3, so it is likely a read error. This chain joins TRBV5-1 and TRBJ2-7; D not certain. The germline CDR1 and CDR2 sequences are SGHRS and YFSETQ. The CDR3 consists of 15 residues. Trimming left V 0 bases short and J 3 bases short, with 13 bases between. The DNA of the CDR3 is TGCGCCAGCAGCTTGGAGGAGCGTCGAAACTACGAGCAGTACCTC. It specifies CASSLEERRNYEQYL.

This clonotype was counted only a few times. This chain joins TRBV6-5 and TRBJ1-2; unclear D gene. The V gene's germline CDR1 is MNHEY and CDR2 SVGAGI. Trimming removed 2 bases at V and 8 bases at J, with 12 bases between. This CDR3 region has 13 residues. This CDR3 reads CASSYDVVGGYTF. In DNA form, the CDR3 reads TGTGCCAGCAGTTACGATGTGGTTGGCGGCTACACCTTC.

V and J are TRBV14 and TRBJ2-6, with D tentatively TRBD1 (5 bases). Per germline, CDR1 SGHDN and CDR2 FVKESK. The germline V and J ends were trimmed by 1 base and 2 bases, with 12 bases remaining between them. This CDR3 comprises 17 residues. CDR3: CASSQVLIGAGANVLTF. CDR3 in DNA: TGTGCCAGCAGCCAAGTTCTGATAGGGGCTGGGGCCAACGTCCTGACTTTC.

The J gene is TRBJ2-5, the V gene TRBV7-9; D is unresolved. V shed 2 bases and J shed 5 bases, with 12 bases lying between them. The CDR3 sequence is 14 residues long. CDR1 is SEHNR and CDR2 is FQNEAQ in the germline V gene (reference sequence). The CDR3, as DNA: TGTGCCAGCAGCTTACTTGGGGTCAGGGAGACCCAGTACTTC. As protein: CASSLLGVRETQYF.

The chain employs TRBV11-3 and TRBJ2-2, with D maybe TRBD2 (5 bases). Germline-derived CDR1 and CDR2 are SGHNT and YENEEA. V lost 5 bases, J lost 6 bases, and 10 bases lay in between. The CDR3 is made up of 13 amino acids. The CDR3 coding sequence is TGTGCCAGCAGCCAGGCGCGGGCCGGGGAGCTGTTTTTT. This gives the protein CASSQARAGELFF.

This clonotype was recorded many times. This sequence joins TRBV2 and TRBJ1-1; D unclear. Looked up from germline, CDR1 is SNHLY and CDR2 is FYNNEI. V dropped 7 bases and J dropped 5 bases, with 11 bases sitting between them. This CDR3 contains 12 residues. DNA for the CDR3: TGTGCCAGCAACCCGGGGAGGACTGAAGCTTTCTTT. Translating it yields CASNPGRTEAFF.

This clonotype was counted at least ten times. This chain connects TRBV28 to TRBJ2-3, with D hard to call. V was pared by 7 bases and J by 4 bases, with 15 bases between. The CDR3 runs 14 residues. The germline V gene encodes CDR1 MDHEN and CDR2 SYDVKM. CDR3 loop: CASNDLSRPDTQYF. CDR3 nucleotide sequence: TGTGCCAGCAACGACTTAAGTCGCCCAGATACGCAGTATTTT.

The sample holds many counts of this clonotype. The chain joins TRBV11-2 to TRBJ1-1; D gene unclear. Germline V gene lookup returns CDR1 SGHAT and CDR2 FQNNGV. The CDR3 has 11 amino acids. V lost 3 bases to trimming and J lost 5 bases, with 4 bases between them. Written as DNA, the CDR3 is TGTGCCAGCAGCTTTATAACTGAAGCTTTCTTT. Amino acid sequence: CASSFITEAFF.

This clonotype has ten or more counts. The chain is built from TRBV11-3 and TRBJ2-5, with D uncertain. CDR1 is SGHNT and CDR2 is YENEEA in the germline V gene. CDR3 size: 13 residues. Deletions cut 5 bases from V and 0 bases from J, with 7 bases between. The CDR3 nucleotides read TGTGCCAGCAGCCTCATGTACCAAGAGACCCAGTACTTC. Amino acids: CASSLMYQETQYF.

This clonotype turned up a few times. The V call is TRBV28, the J call TRBJ2-3; 8 bases agree with TRBD2. The germline V gene has CDR1 MDHEN and CDR2 SYDVKM. This CDR3 is built from 15 residues. V gave up 3 bases and J gave up 4 bases; unmatched junction bases: 6. The CDR3 region has the DNA TGTGCCAGCAGTTTTGTCGGGAGGGCCGCAGATACGCAGTATTTT. Its translation: CASSFVGRAADTQYF.